The 25 T cell receptor beta chains in this list originate from one sample, sequenced in a study of radiotherapy plus CTLA-4 blockade in lung cancer. The repertoire was sequenced with immunoSEQ multiplex PCR; TCRdb's copy has only in-frame clones and lacks some. The sample includes tens of thousands of clones, about four fifths of them seen just once. Here the sequenced sample was peripheral blood, taken from a patient treated with radiotherapy plus ipilimumab. These receptors originate from a human donor with non-small cell lung cancer who had stable disease on radiotherapy plus ipilimumab.

The J gene is TRBJ1-2, the V gene TRBV5-4; D not certain. The CDR3 loop spans 16 amino acids. Trimming pared 0 bases from V and 4 bases from J, leaving 16 bases between. Germline V gives CDR1 SGHNT, CDR2 YYREEE (reference sequence). CDR3 nucleotide sequence: TGTGCCAGCAGCTTGGTAGGTCGGACTTCCTCCTATGGCTACACCTTC. Residues: CASSLVGRTSSYGYTF.

This chain uses TRBV6-6 with TRBJ2-2, with D tentatively TRBD1 (6 bases). The germline CDR1 and CDR2 sequences are MNHNY and SVGAGI (reference sequence). Between the trimmed V and J ends, which lost 6 bases and 1 base, there was a span of 9 bases. The CDR3 totals 14 residues. The CDR3 nucleotides read TGTGCCAGCAGGGTGGACAGGAACACCGGGGAGCTGTTTTTT. Its protein product is CASRVDRNTGELFF.

This clone showed up just a few times. The V gene is TRBV21-1, the J gene TRBJ2-1; the table's D call TRBD2 went unverified against the DNA. TRBV21-1 is a pseudogene locus. This CDR3 is built from 14 residues. In DNA, the CDR3 is TGTGCCAGCGGCGACGGAGCCCACTACAATGAGCAGTTCTTC. Its translation is CASGDGAHYNEQFF.

Here the CDR3 reads CASSSGTGQETQYF. The CDR3 DNA sequence: TGCGCCAGCAGCTCAGGGACAGGACAAGAGACCCAGTACTTC. This chain connects TRBV5-1 to TRBJ2-5; 8 positions match TRBD1. Germline V CDR1 and CDR2: SGHRS, YFSETQ. This CDR3 region has 14 residues. J lost 2 bases, V lost 3 bases, and 3 bases had no gene match.

On this clone itself: This sample includes further DNA sequences coding for the same CDR3. The genes are TRBV6-5 and TRBJ2-7, with 7 bases identical to TRBD2. V was clipped by 2 bases and J by 3 bases; unmatched bases: 1. Germline V gene data show CDR1 as MNHEY and CDR2 as SVGAGI. This CDR3 spans 13 amino acids. The CDR3 sequence: CASSYRTSYEQYF. Here the CDR3 DNA reads TGTGCCAGCAGTTACCGGACTAGCTACGAGCAGTACTTC.

The CDR3 coding sequence is TGTGCCAGCAACCCGGGACATCTGAACACCGGGGAGCTGTTTTTT. Translation gives CASNPGHLNTGELFF. The chain links TRBV2 to TRBJ2-2, with D perhaps matching TRBD1 (6 bases). In germline, CDR1 is SNHLY, CDR2 FYNNEI. The V and J ends lost 7 bases and 1 base respectively, with 13 bases between them. This CDR3 has 15 residues.

The chain joins TRBV5-4 to TRBJ1-4, with 8 bases fitting TRBD1. Germline CDR1 and CDR2: SGHNT and YYREEE (reference sequence). The CDR3 is 13 residues long. J gave up 13 bases and V 3 bases, and 8 bases lay outside the gene matches. The CDR3, as DNA: TGTGCCAGCAGCTCTACAGGGGGAGGGAGACTGTTTTTT. Its translation: CASSSTGGGRLFF.

The rearrangement links TRBV23-1 to TRBJ2-7, with D possibly being TRBD1 or TRBD2 (5 bases each). TRBV23-1 is an ORF for which the function is uncertain. This CDR3 region has 15 residues. Trimming took off 2 bases at V and 3 bases at J, with 14 bases between the two ends. In nucleotides, the CDR3 is TGCGCCAGCAGTCAAAATACCGGGGCCTTCTACGAGCAGTACTTC. Amino acid sequence: CASSQNTGAFYEQYF.

V is TRBV6-7 and J is TRBJ1-1; the match to TRBD1 covers 9 bases. TRBV6-7 is classed as an ORF, of uncertain function. The CDR3 is made up of 13 amino acids. V gave up 11 bases and J gave up 3 bases; unmatched junction bases: 7. The CDR3 region has the DNA TGTGCCGAAAACAGGGGGCGGGACACTGAAGCTTTCTTT. Residues: CAENRGRDTEAFF.

This clone has more than one count but fewer than ten. V usage is TRBV28 and J usage is TRBJ1-6; D gene ambiguous. V lost 3 bases and J 11 bases, leaving 11 bases between the germline ends. This CDR3 has 13 amino acids. The germline V gene has CDR1 MDHEN and CDR2 SYDVKM. CDR3 coding DNA: TGTGCCAGCAGTTTTAGCCTGAGGCCACCCCTCCACTTT. Its translation is CASSFSLRPPLHF.

V usage is TRBV19 and J usage is TRBJ2-1; perhaps TRBD2 as D (5 bases). CDR3 length: 12 amino acids. With 6 bases removed from V and 9 bases from J, the gap between germline ends came to 12 bases. Germline CDR1 LNHDA, CDR2 SQIVND (reference sequence). The CDR3 DNA reads TGTGCCAGTAGCCGGACTCAACGTGAGCAGTTCTTC. As protein: CASSRTQREQFF.

This clone came up a few times. The chain recombines TRBV19 with TRBJ2-7, with TRBD2 identical over 7 bases. In germline, CDR1 is LNHDA, CDR2 SQIVND (reference sequence). J lost 3 bases, V lost 5 bases, and 4 bases had no gene match. This CDR3 is built from 13 residues. The CDR3 sequence: CASSLGEGYEQYF. The CDR3 coding sequence is TGTGCCAGTAGTTTGGGGGAGGGCTACGAGCAGTACTTC.

The chain joins TRBV7-2 to TRBJ2-7; D not certain. V was clipped by 4 bases and J by 0 bases, with 7 bases between them. The CDR3 has 13 amino acids. CDR1 is SGHTA and CDR2 is FQGNSA in the germline V gene. The CDR3 here is CASSWTNSYEQYF. The CDR3, as DNA: TGTGCCAGCAGCTGGACCAACTCCTACGAGCAGTACTTC.

CDR3 loop: CASGTRVVGRNQPQHF. CDR3 sequence (DNA): TGTGCCAGCGGAACCAGGGTGGTGGGGCGCAATCAGCCCCAGCATTTT. The chain links TRBV6-4 to TRBJ1-5; tentatively, D is TRBD1 (5 bases). This CDR3 has 16 residues. V lost 8 bases, J lost 2 bases, and 19 bases lay in between. Per the germline V gene, CDR1 is MRHNA and CDR2 is SNTAGT.

The J gene is TRBJ2-1, the V gene TRBV11-2, with TRBD1 identical over 10 bases. The CDR3 totals 15 residues. V lost 4 bases and J lost 8; bases outside the gene matches: 8. Germline V gene sequence: CDR1 SGHAT, CDR2 FQNNGV. DNA for the CDR3: TGTGCCAGCAGCTCTCGGGACAGGGGTGGTGATGAGCAGTTCTTC. Protein product: CASSSRDRGGDEQFF. Supplemented by reference TRBV11-2 and TRBJ2-1, the full variable domain reads EAGVAQSPRYKIIEKRQSVAFWCNPISGHATLYWYQQILGQGPKLLIQFQNNGVVDDSQLPKDRFSAERLKGVDSTLKIQPAKLEDSAVYLCASSSRDRGGDEQFFGPGTRLTVL.

The chain employs TRBV19 and TRBJ2-2; D not resolved. The V end was cut by 6 bases, the J end by 2 bases, with 10 bases between. This CDR3 is built from 14 residues. Germline V gene data show CDR1 as LNHDA and CDR2 as SQIVND (reference sequence). For the CDR3, the DNA is TGTGCCAGTAGCTTGGGAAGAAACACCGGGGAGCTGTTTTTT. Translated: CASSLGRNTGELFF. Looking up the rest from reference TRBV19 and TRBJ2-2 gives the full variable domain: DGGITQSPKYLFRKEGQNVTLSCEQNLNHDAMYWYRQDPGQGLRLIYYSQIVNDFQKGDIAEGYSVSREKKESFPLTVTSAQKNPTAFYLCASSLGRNTGELFFGEGSRLTVL.

V gene TRBV5-4 combines with J gene TRBJ2-1, with a tentative D call TRBD1 (5 bases). Germline V gives CDR1 SGHNT, CDR2 YYREEE (reference sequence). This CDR3 comprises 13 residues. Deletions cut 3 bases from V and 9 bases from J, with 13 bases between. The CDR3 coding sequence is TGTGCCAGCAGCTCGCGGCCCCAGGGTGAGCAGTTCTTC. Translating gives CASSSRPQGEQFF.

This clone is a singleton in its sample. The J gene is TRBJ1-5, the V gene TRBV6-1; maybe TRBD1 (6 bases). CDR3 size: 12 residues. Germline V gives CDR1 MNHNS, CDR2 SASEGT. Here the CDR3 DNA reads TGTGCAGGGGCAGGGGACAATCAGCCCCAGCATTTT. Protein: CAGAGDNQPQHF.

The V gene is TRBV6-1, the J gene TRBJ1-2, with D unresolved. The CDR3 sequence is 13 residues long. In germline, CDR1 is MNHNS, CDR2 SASEGT. V was cut by 11 bases and J by 4 bases, with 17 bases left in between. CDR3 region: CALRRGGVYGYTF. As DNA, the CDR3 is TGTGCCTTGAGACGAGGAGGCGTCTATGGCTACACCTTC.

V usage is TRBV30 and J usage is TRBJ2-7; TRBD1 might be the D (5 bases). In germline, CDR1 is GTSNPN, CDR2 SVGIG (reference sequence). V was trimmed by 4 bases and J by 2 bases, leaving 12 bases between them. This CDR3 region has 13 residues. CDR3 loop: CAWTTGAAYEQYF. The CDR3 DNA follows: TGTGCCTGGACCACTGGGGCAGCCTACGAGCAGTACTTC.

V usage is TRBV19 and J usage is TRBJ1-2; tentative D call: TRBD1 (5 bases). Germline loops: CDR1 LNHDA, CDR2 SQIVND (reference sequence). The CDR3 totals 13 residues. V was shortened by 6 bases and J by 5 bases, with 13 bases between the two germline ends. CDR3 coding DNA: TGTGCCAGTAGGGCACAGGACGGGTATGGCTACACCTTC. Amino acids: CASRAQDGYGYTF. Supplemented by reference TRBV19 and TRBJ1-2, the full variable domain reads DGGITQSPKYLFRKEGQNVTLSCEQNLNHDAMYWYRQDPGQGLRLIYYSQIVNDFQKGDIAEGYSVSREKKESFPLTVTSAQKNPTAFYLCASRAQDGYGYTFGSGTRLTVV.

The rearrangement links TRBV28 to TRBJ1-4, with 7 nucleotides matching TRBD1. The CDR3 sequence is 15 residues long. Trimming at V came to 6 bases and at J to 8 bases, leaving 12 bases not matched to a gene. CDR1 and CDR2 from the germline V gene are MDHEN and SYDVKM. The CDR3 region is CASSSPTGVSEKLFF. The CDR3, as DNA: TGTGCCAGCAGCTCCCCTACAGGGGTGAGCGAAAAACTGTTTTTT.

The CDR3 here is CASSARGTDSYGYTF. In nucleotides, the CDR3 is TGTGCCAGCAGCGCTCGAGGGACAGACAGCTATGGCTACACCTTC. The chain has TRBV9 and TRBJ1-2; the match to TRBD1 covers 7 bases. CDR1 and CDR2 (germline): SGDLS, YYNGEE. Trimming removed 3 bases from V and 4 bases from J; junction bases left unmatched: 9. The CDR3 totals 15 residues.

The chain recombines TRBV30 with TRBJ1-1, with a weak D call TRBD1 (6 bases). CDR3 size: 11 residues. The V gene's germline CDR1 is GTSNPN and CDR2 SVGIG (reference sequence). V lost 8 bases, J lost 2 bases, and 9 bases lay in between. The CDR3 bases are TGTGCCGGAGGGGGAAACACTGAAGCTTTCTTT. Translated: CAGGGNTEAFF.

This clone was detected only a few times. V and J are TRBV7-2 and TRBJ2-1, with D perhaps TRBD1 (6 bases). Germline CDR1 reads SGHTA; CDR2 reads FQGNSA. The CDR3 sequence is 15 residues long. V was pared by 3 bases and J by 5 bases, with 14 bases between. In DNA form, the CDR3 reads TGTGCCAGCAGCTTTGGGCCCTCAGGGGACAATGAGCAGTTCTTC. This translates into CASSFGPSGDNEQFF.